This TCR beta chain originates from a study of blood T cell repertoires in COVID-19. Grouping used clinical history reported by participants in a survey and questionnaire. The table came from immunoSEQ multiplex PCR; TCRdb's copy has only in-frame clones and leaves some out. This table has 360,000 or so clones, roughly 87% appearing once. The sample consisted of PBMCs or T cells enriched from blood (not recorded which). The clonotype comes from a woman aged 25 to 39 who had recovered from COVID-19.

The CDR3 DNA is TGTGCCAGCAGCTCGCTTTCTAGGGGACAGGGGGATTCACCCCTCCACTTT. As protein: CASSSLSRGQGDSPLHF. This sequence joins TRBV7-9 and TRBJ1-6; TRBD1 matches 11 bases. CDR1 is SEHNR, CDR2 FQNEAQ, per germline (reference sequence). This CDR3 region has 17 residues. V was clipped by 4 bases and J by 8 bases; unmatched bases: 10.